This TCR beta chain appears in the sequencing data of a study of blood T cell repertoires in COVID-19. Across the whole study: Sites across the United States, Italy and Spain contributed samples from acute and convalescent COVID-19. T cells, B-cell-depleted T cells, or PBMCs provided the cDNA or gDNA that served as material.

As originally analysed: Amplification with reference gene primers provided the estimates of nucleated cell counts. Method: immunoSEQ multiplex PCR; TCRdb's copy keeps in-frame clones and lacks some. V and J calls and clone size are copied from that table; D and trimming were computed from the DNA. The sample yields a few hundred thousand clones, roughly 84% seen once. The CDR3 is made up of 15 amino acids. The V gene end was trimmed by 4 bases and the J gene end by 2 bases; junction bases not matched to a gene: 6. Looked up from germline, CDR1 is LNHDA and CDR2 is SQIVND (reference sequence). The chain is built from TRBV19 and TRBJ2-3, with 7 positions matching TRBD2. This TCR was recovered from a woman aged 40 to 50 who had recovered from COVID-19. The sequencing sample was made of peripheral blood. The DNA of the CDR3 is TGTGCCAGTAGTAACGGGGGACTATTCACAGATACGCAGTATTTT. Its translation: CASSNGGLFTDTQYF.